This is a list of T cell receptor beta chains from one sample in a study of T-cell memory formation after mild COVID-19. Each CDR3 protein gets one entry after TCRdb re-called the 5' RACE reads with MiXCR. Counted here are around 450,000 distinct CDR3 sequences, roughly 26% occurring once; the ten biggest clones make up about 10%. Sequenced material: PBMCs or a T cell subset sorted from them (not recorded which). Receptor source: an adult woman who had mild COVID-19 (a few samples of this study predate the infection). Cell type and time point are not known. CDR3s include the opening cysteine and the closing phenylalanine or tryptophan. D genes are given only for firm matches. The size entry is marked missing in some rows and otherwise reads once, few, many or a size class.

>TRBD2|TRBV3-1|TRBJ2-1|NA
TGTGCCAGCAGCCTCGGGGGGGCTGCCAATGAGCAGTTCTTC
CASSLGGAANEQFF
>TRBD1|TRBV4-1|TRBJ2-5|NA
TGCGCCAGCAGCCAAGAGGACAGGGGGCGGGAGACCCAGTACTTC
CASSQEDRGRETQYF
>TRBD2|TRBV20-1|TRBJ2-7|NA
TGCAGTGCAGGAGCGGGAGGGTCGGAATACGAGCAGTACTTC
CSAGAGGSEYEQYF
>NA|TRBV5-1|TRBJ2-7|NA
TGCGCCAGCGGGAGGGACAGTACCTACGAGCAGTACTTC
CASGRDSTYEQYF
>TRBD1|TRBV11-3|TRBJ2-7|few
TGTGCCAGCAGCGGACAGGGGGCATCCCCCTACGAGCAGTACTTC
CASSGQGASPYEQYF
>TRBD1|TRBV7-2|TRBJ1-2|few
TGTGCCAGCAGCTGGGACAGGGGGAACTATGGCTACACCTTC
CASSWDRGNYGYTF
>NA|TRBV27|TRBJ1-6|few
TGTGCCAGCACTCCCCTCCACTTT
CASTPLHF
>NA|TRBV30|TRBJ2-3|few
TGTGCCTGGAGTGTACCCGAATCTTTGCTAGCAAATACAGATACGCAGTATTTT
CAWSVPESLLANTDTQYF
>NA|TRBV7-8|TRBJ2-7|NA
TGTGCCAGCAGCGCTGGACGGATCGGGTACGAGCAGTACTTC
CASSAGRIGYEQYF
>NA|TRBV18|TRBJ1-2|NA
TGTGCCAGCTCACCTACTGGGGAGTTGATTCGCTACACCTTC
CASSPTGELIRYTF
>TRBD2|TRBV28|TRBJ2-3|few
TGTGCCAGCAGTTTCTTTAGCGGGAGGACAGATACGCAGTATTTT
CASSFFSGRTDTQYF
>NA|TRBV20-1|TRBJ1-1|NA
TGCAGTGCAAAGCTACAGGGAAACACTGAAGCTTTCTTT
CSAKLQGNTEAFF
>NA|TRBV7-3|TRBJ2-1|few
TGTGCCAGCAGCCACCCGGGGAGTTTAGGTGAGCAGTTCTTC
CASSHPGSLGEQFF
>TRBD2|TRBV4-3|TRBJ2-7|few
TGCGCCAGCAGCCAACGTCTAGCGGGAGAGAACTACGAGCAGTACTTC
CASSQRLAGENYEQYF
>TRBD1|TRBV12-3/TRBV12-4|TRBJ2-1|few
TGTGCCAGCAGCGTGGACAGGGGGTACTCAAGCTCCTACAATGAGCAGTTCTTC
CASSVDRGYSSSYNEQFF
>NA|TRBV29-1|TRBJ1-2|NA
TGCAGCGTTCTCCAGGGGCCGAGCTATGGCTACACCTTC
CSVLQGPSYGYTF
>NA|TRBV11-2|TRBJ2-4|NA
TGTGCCAGCAGCTTAGCCGGGACGTACTCGTACTTC
CASSLAGTYSYF
>NA|TRBV5-1|TRBJ2-2|NA
TGCGCCACGGCTGCGGATAGGGGAAGTACCGGGGAGCTGTTTTTT
CATAADRGSTGELFF
>NA|TRBV4-1|TRBJ2-3|NA
TGCGCCAGCAGCCCTCTCCTCAATAGCGCAGATACGCAGTATTTT
CASSPLLNSADTQYF
>NA|TRBV5-1|TRBJ2-7|many
TGCGCCAGCAGCTTGGTTGGGGGCGAGCAGTACTTC
CASSLVGGEQYF
>TRBD1|TRBV18|TRBJ2-3|few
TGTGCCAGCTCACTCCGACAGGGGGGACAGGGAACAGATACGCAGTATTTT
CASSLRQGGQGTDTQYF
>TRBD2|TRBV3-1|TRBJ2-3|NA
TGTGCCAGCAGCCAACGGACTAGCAGCAGCACAGATACGCAGTATTTT
CASSQRTSSSTDTQYF
>TRBD2|TRBV7-9|TRBJ2-2|many
TGTGCCAGCAGCCGACTAGCGGGAGGAGGGGAGCTGTTTTTT
CASSRLAGGGELFF
>NA|TRBV9|TRBJ1-6|few
TGTGCCAGCAGTCTAAGGGGCTCACCCCTCCACTTT
CASSLRGSPLHF
>NA|TRBV20-1|TRBJ2-7|NA
TGCAGTGCCCAGGCCCGACGAAGAGCTGGGGAGCAGTACTTC
CSAQARRRAGEQYF
>NA|TRBV4-1|TRBJ2-7|few
TGCGCCAGCAGCCCCGAGGCGAGGGGGGTTTACGAGCAGTACTTC
CASSPEARGVYEQYF
>NA|TRBV27|TRBJ1-1|few
TGTGCCAGCAGTAAATTGGCTGTGAACACTGAAGCTTTCTTT
CASSKLAVNTEAFF
>NA|TRBV15|TRBJ2-7|NA
TGTGCCACCAGCCCCCGACTAGTTCCCTACGAGAAGTACTTC
CATSPRLVPYEKYF
>NA|TRBV5-1|TRBJ2-7|NA
TGCGCCAGCAGCTTGGCCGGGGTTCTGTACTTC
CASSLAGVLYF
>NA|TRBV9|TRBJ2-5|NA
TGTGCCAGCAGCGGCGGACCAGTTGAGACCCAGTACTTC
CASSGGPVETQYF
>NA|TRBV7-8|TRBJ2-1|few
TGTGCCAGCAGCTTAGCGAGTTTGGCCAACAATGAGCAGTTCTTC
CASSLASLANNEQFF
>TRBD2|TRBV6-5|TRBJ2-7|few
TGTGCCAGCAGTTCCCTTAGCGGGAGAGTTTCCTACGAGCAGTACTTC
CASSSLSGRVSYEQYF
>NA|TRBV29-1|TRBJ2-4|few
TGCAGCGTCCAGCGTGTATGGGGGGAAAGGGCCAAAAACATTCAGTACTTC
CSVQRVWGERAKNIQYF
>NA|TRBV5-1|TRBJ2-7|NA
TGCGCCAGCAGCTTCGCGAGCTCCTACGAGCAGTACTTC
CASSFASSYEQYF
>NA|TRBV7-3|TRBJ2-3|few
TGTGCCAGCAGCCTCATAGCGGGCACAGATACGCAGTATTTT
CASSLIAGTDTQYF
>NA|TRBV12-3/TRBV12-4|TRBJ2-1|NA
TGTGCCAGCAGTTTTCCTACGGGGTTTAATGAGCAGTTCTTC
CASSFPTGFNEQFF
>NA|TRBV20-1|TRBJ2-3|few
TGCAGTGCTAGAGATCCCGGGCGGAGGAGCACAGATACGCAGTATTTT
CSARDPGRRSTDTQYF
>NA|TRBV20-1|TRBJ1-5|NA
TGCAGTGCAAAGACTTCCTTGGGTCATCAGCCCCAGCATTTT
CSAKTSLGHQPQHF
>TRBD2|TRBV6-6|TRBJ2-1|many
TGTGCCAGCAGTTACTCCCCCCCCAGCGGGATATACAATGAGCAGTTCTTC
CASSYSPPSGIYNEQFF
>NA|TRBV29-1|TRBJ2-2|many
TGCAGCGCAACTAAAGCCTCAAACACCGGGGAGCTGTTTTTT
CSATKASNTGELFF